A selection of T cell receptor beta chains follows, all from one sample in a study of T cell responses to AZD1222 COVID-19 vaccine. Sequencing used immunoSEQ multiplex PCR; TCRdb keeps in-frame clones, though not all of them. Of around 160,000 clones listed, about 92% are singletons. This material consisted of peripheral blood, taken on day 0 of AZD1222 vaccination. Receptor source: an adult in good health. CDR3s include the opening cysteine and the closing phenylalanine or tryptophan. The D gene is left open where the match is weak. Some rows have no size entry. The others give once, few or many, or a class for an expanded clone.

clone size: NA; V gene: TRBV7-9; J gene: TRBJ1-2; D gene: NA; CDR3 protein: CASSPFGRGEANYGYTF; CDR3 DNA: TGTGCCAGCAGCCCCTTCGGTCGAGGGGAAGCTAACTATGGCTACACCTTC
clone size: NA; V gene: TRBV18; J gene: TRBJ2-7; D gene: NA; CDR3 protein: CASSSAWASSYEQYF; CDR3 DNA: TGTGCCAGCTCATCCGCTTGGGCCTCCTCCTACGAGCAGTACTTC
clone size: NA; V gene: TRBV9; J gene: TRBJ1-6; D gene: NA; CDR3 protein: CASSDVIGSYDNSPLHF; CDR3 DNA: TGTGCCAGCAGCGACGTGATAGGGTCGTATGATAATTCACCCCTCCACTTT
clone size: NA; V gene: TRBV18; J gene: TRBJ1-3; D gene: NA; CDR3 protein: CASSRVYSVIPGNTIYF; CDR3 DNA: TGTGCCAGCTCACGGGTTTACAGCGTAATACCTGGAAACACCATATATTTT
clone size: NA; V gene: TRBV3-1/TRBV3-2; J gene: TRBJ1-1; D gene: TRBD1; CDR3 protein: CASSQAGQGTEAFF; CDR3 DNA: TGTGCCAGCAGCCAAGCTGGACAGGGCACTGAAGCTTTCTTT
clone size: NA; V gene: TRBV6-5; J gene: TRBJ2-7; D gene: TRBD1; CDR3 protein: CASSYATGDSYEQYF; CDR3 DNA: TGTGCCAGCAGTTACGCGACAGGGGACTCCTACGAGCAGTACTTC
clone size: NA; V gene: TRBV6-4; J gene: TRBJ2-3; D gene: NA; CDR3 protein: CASSPHPEGSDTQYF; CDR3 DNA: TGTGCCAGCAGCCCGCACCCAGAAGGGTCAGATACGCAGTATTTT
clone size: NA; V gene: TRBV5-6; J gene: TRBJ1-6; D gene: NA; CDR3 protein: CASSLNQLNSPLHF; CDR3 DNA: TGTGCCAGCAGCTTGAATCAGCTTAATTCACCCCTCCACTTT
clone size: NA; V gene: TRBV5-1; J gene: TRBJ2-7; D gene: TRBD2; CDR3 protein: CASSLGLAGTYEQYF; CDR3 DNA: TGCGCCAGCAGCTTGGGACTAGCGGGGACCTACGAGCAGTACTTC
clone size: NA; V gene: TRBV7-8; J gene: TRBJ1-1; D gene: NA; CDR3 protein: CASSPVMNTEAFF; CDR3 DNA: TGTGCCAGCAGCCCTGTAATGAACACTGAAGCTTTCTTT
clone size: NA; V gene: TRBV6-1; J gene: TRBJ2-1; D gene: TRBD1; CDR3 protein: CASSDSSVRGRDEQFF; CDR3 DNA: TGTGCCAGCAGTGATTCGTCGGTCAGGGGGCGGGATGAGCAGTTCTTC
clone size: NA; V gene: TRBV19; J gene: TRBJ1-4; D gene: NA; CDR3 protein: CASSIPGRTNEKLFF; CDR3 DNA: TGTGCCAGTAGTATACCGGGACGTACTAATGAAAAACTGTTTTTT
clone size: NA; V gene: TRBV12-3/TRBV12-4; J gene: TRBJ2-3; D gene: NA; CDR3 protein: CASSLGHTDTQYF; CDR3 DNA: TGTGCCAGCAGTTTAGGACACACAGATACGCAGTATTTT
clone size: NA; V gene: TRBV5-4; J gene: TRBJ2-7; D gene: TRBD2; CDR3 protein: CASSLAGRLAHEQYF; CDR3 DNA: TGTGCCAGCAGCTTGGCCGGGAGGCTAGCCCACGAGCAGTACTTC
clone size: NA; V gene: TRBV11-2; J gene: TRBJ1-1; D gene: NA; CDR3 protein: CASSLGQGRWGTEAFF; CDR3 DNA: TGTGCCAGCAGCTTAGGCCAGGGGAGGTGGGGAACTGAAGCTTTCTTT
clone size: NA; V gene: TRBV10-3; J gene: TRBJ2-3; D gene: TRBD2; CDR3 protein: CAISSGTSLMDTQYF; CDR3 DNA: TGTGCCATCAGTTCCGGGACTAGCTTAATGGATACGCAGTATTTT
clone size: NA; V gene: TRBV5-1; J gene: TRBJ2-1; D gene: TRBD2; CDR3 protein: CASSPSGRGNEQFF; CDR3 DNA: TGCGCCAGCAGTCCCAGCGGGAGGGGCAATGAGCAGTTCTTC
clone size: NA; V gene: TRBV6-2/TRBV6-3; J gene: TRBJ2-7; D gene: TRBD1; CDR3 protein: CASSVQGAYEQYF; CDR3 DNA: TGTGCCAGCAGCGTACAGGGGGCCTACGAGCAGTACTTC
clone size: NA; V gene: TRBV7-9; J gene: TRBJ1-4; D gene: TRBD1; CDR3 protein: CASSRDRDNEKLFF; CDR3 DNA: TGTGCCAGCAGCCGAGACAGGGATAATGAAAAACTGTTTTTT
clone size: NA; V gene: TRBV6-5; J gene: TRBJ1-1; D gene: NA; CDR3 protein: CASSPKLEAFF; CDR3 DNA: TGTGCCAGCAGTCCCAAGCTTGAAGCTTTCTTT
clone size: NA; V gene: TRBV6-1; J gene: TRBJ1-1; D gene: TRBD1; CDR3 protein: CASSARKGGTANTEAFF; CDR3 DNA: TGTGCCAGCAGTGCCCGAAAGGGGGGGACAGCGAACACTGAAGCTTTCTTT
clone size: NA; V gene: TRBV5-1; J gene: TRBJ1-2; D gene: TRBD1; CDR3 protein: CASSAGQDDYGYTF; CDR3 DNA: TGCGCCAGCAGCGCGGGACAGGACGACTATGGCTACACCTTC
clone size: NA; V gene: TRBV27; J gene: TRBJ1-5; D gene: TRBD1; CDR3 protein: CASSSRTGGKSNQPQHF; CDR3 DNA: TGTGCCAGCAGTTCCAGGACAGGGGGTAAATCGAATCAGCCCCAGCATTTT
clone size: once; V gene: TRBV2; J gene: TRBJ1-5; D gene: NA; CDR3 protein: CASSEVEGKPQHF; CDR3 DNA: TGTGCCAGCAGTGAAGTAGAGGGGAAGCCCCAGCATTTT
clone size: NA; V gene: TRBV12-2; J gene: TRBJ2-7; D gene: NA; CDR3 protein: CASRLGTGTSGPHEQYF; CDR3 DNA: TGTGCAAGTCGCTTAGGAACCGGGACTAGCGGTCCCCACGAGCAGTACTTC
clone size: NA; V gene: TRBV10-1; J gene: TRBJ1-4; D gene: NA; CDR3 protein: CASSATLDEKLFF; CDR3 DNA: TGCGCCAGCAGTGCGACTCTAGACGAAAAACTGTTTTTT
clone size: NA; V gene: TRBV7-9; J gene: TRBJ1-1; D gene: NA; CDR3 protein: CASSLGTNTEAFF; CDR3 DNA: TGTGCCAGCAGCTTAGGGACGAACACTGAAGCTTTCTTT
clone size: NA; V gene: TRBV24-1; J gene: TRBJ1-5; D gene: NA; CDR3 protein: CATSDAGGNQPQHF; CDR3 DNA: TGTGCCACCAGTGATGCAGGGGGCAATCAGCCCCAGCATTTT
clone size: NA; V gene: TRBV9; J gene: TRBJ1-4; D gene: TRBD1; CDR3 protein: CASSGQGAQGEKLFF; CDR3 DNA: TGTGCCAGCAGCGGACAGGGGGCGCAGGGTGAAAAACTGTTTTTT
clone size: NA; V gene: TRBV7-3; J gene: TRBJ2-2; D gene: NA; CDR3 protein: CASSRLGGTGELFF; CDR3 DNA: TGTGCCAGCAGCCGACTAGGAGGCACCGGGGAGCTGTTTTTT
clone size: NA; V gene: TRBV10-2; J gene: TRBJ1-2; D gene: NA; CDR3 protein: CASSEFFGGGAHGYTF; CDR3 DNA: TGCGCCAGCAGTGAGTTTTTTGGAGGGGGTGCCCATGGCTACACCTTC
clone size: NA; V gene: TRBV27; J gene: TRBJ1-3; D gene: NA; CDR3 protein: CASSPNVRGTGGTIYF; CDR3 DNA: TGTGCCAGCAGTCCGAATGTACGGGGGACCGGGGGCACCATATATTTT
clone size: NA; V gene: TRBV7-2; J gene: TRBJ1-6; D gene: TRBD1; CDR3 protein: CASSPPGQNNSPLHF; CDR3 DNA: TGTGCCAGCAGCCCCCCGGGACAGAATAATTCACCCCTCCACTTT
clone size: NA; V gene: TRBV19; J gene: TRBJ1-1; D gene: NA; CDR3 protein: CASSPPPGRGPNTEAFF; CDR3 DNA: TGTGCCAGTTCACCCCCCCCCGGACGAGGGCCGAACACTGAAGCTTTCTTT
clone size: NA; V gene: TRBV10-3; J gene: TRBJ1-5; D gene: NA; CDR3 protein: CAISEVAESQPQHF; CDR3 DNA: TGTGCCATCAGTGAGGTCGCGGAGAGTCAGCCCCAGCATTTT
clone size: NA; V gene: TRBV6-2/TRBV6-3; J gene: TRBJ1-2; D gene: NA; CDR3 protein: CASSQRGAEAQVGGYTF; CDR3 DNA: TGTGCCAGCAGCCAAAGGGGCGCAGAGGCCCAGGTCGGAGGCTACACCTTC
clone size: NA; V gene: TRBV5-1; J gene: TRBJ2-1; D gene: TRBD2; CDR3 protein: CASSLFLAGGNEQFF; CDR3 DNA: TGCGCCAGCAGCTTGTTTCTAGCGGGAGGAAATGAGCAGTTCTTC
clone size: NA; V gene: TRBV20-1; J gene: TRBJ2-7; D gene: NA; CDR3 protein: CSASWATHEQYF; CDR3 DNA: TGCAGTGCTAGTTGGGCAACCCACGAGCAGTACTTC
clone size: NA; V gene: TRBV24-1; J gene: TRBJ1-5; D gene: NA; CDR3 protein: CATKRSYSNQPQHF; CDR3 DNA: TGTGCCACCAAGAGAAGTTATAGCAATCAGCCCCAGCATTTT